This T cell receptor (beta chain) originates from a study of read filtering for tumor transcriptome and immune sequencing. The wider study: Mean patient age was approximately 66 years, range roughly 45 to 85; approximately 17 male, around 15 female. Fewer than ten patients were R-ISS I, more than 15 were R-ISS II, roughly 7 were R-ISS III. IR-seq gave about 3.5 to 11 million TCR reads per sample; RNA-seq gave about 80 to 1,300.

From approximately 400 ng of RNA, a library with molecular barcoded alpha/delta and beta/gamma adaptors was made. MiXCR, applied by TCRdb to the reads, yields one record per CDR3 protein. This table holds 15,000 to 20,000 distinct CDR3 sequences, about 20% found once. J lost 5 bases, V lost 6 bases, and 6 bases had no gene match. The CDR3 runs to 13 residues. The sequencing sample was made of a population of CD138-negative cells sorted from bone marrow. V and J are TRBV12-3 or TRBV12-4 and TRBJ2-7; 8 bases fit TRBD2. The sequence came from a donor at least 40 years old with multiple myeloma. DNA for the CDR3: TGTGCCAGCAGAGGAGCGGGAGTCCACGAGCAGTACTTC. This translates into CASRGAGVHEQYF.